These T cell receptor beta chains were read from a single sample in a study of cytomegalovirus exposure and HLA in healthy donors. Profiled with immunoSEQ multiplex PCR; TCRdb holds only in-frame clones, not every one. The sample has about 150,000 clones, about 80% seen once. Material: PBMCs. Every receptor here comes from a woman aged 40-49 years in good health and CMV-seronegative. The CDR3 runs from the conserved cysteine through the conserved F or W. Each record gives: V gene, clone size, D gene, J gene, CDR3 DNA, CDR3 protein. A D gene is named only where the DNA matches it firmly. A clone size is listed for some rows: how often the clone was seen (once, few, many), or a class if it is expanded.

v_gene: TRBV7-9; abundance: -; d_gene: TRBD1; j_gene: TRBJ1-2; CDR3nt: TGTTCCAGCAGCTTAGAAGGACAGGGCCGGCGCTACACCTTC; CDR3aa: CSSSLEGQGRRYTF
v_gene: TRBV4-1; abundance: -; d_gene: TRBD1; j_gene: TRBJ2-7; CDR3nt: TGCGCCAGCAGCCCCGGGACAGGGATTTTAATTTACGAGCAGTACTTC; CDR3aa: CASSPGTGILIYEQYF
v_gene: TRBV11-3; abundance: -; d_gene: -; j_gene: TRBJ2-1; CDR3nt: TGTGCCAGCAGCTTAGCCGGGGACAATGAGCAGTTCTTC; CDR3aa: CASSLAGDNEQFF
v_gene: TRBV4-2; abundance: -; d_gene: TRBD2; j_gene: TRBJ2-5; CDR3nt: TGTGCCAGCAGCCATACCGGGACTAGCGGGGTCCCTTGGTACCAAGAGACCCAGTACTTC; CDR3aa: CASSHTGTSGVPWYQETQYF
v_gene: TRBV27; abundance: -; d_gene: TRBD2; j_gene: TRBJ2-3; CDR3nt: TGTGCCAGCAGTCCGGGGGGACCAACGCAGTATTTT; CDR3aa: CASSPGGPTQYF
v_gene: TRBV28; abundance: -; d_gene: TRBD2; j_gene: TRBJ2-1; CDR3nt: TGTGCCAGCAGTTTAACGCTAGCGGGAGTCGGGGAGCAGTTCTTC; CDR3aa: CASSLTLAGVGEQFF
v_gene: TRBV7-8; abundance: -; d_gene: -; j_gene: TRBJ2-7; CDR3nt: TGTGCCAGCAGCTTAGAACAGGGCCCCTACGAGCAGTACTTC; CDR3aa: CASSLEQGPYEQYF
v_gene: TRBV21-1; abundance: -; d_gene: -; j_gene: TRBJ1-3; CDR3nt: TGTGCCAGCAGCAAAGCAGACAGGGTGAGAAACACCATATATTTT; CDR3aa: CASSKADRVRNTIYF
v_gene: TRBV15; abundance: -; d_gene: TRBD1; j_gene: TRBJ1-6; CDR3nt: TGTGCCACCAGCAGGGGACAGGATAATTCACCCCTCCACTTT; CDR3aa: CATSRGQDNSPLHF
v_gene: TRBV9; abundance: few; d_gene: -; j_gene: TRBJ1-2; CDR3nt: TGTGCCAGCAGCGTAATGGGGGGGGACTATGGCTACACCTTC; CDR3aa: CASSVMGGDYGYTF